A selection of T cell receptor beta chains follows, all from one sample in a study of T cells in Graves' hyperthyroidism and ophthalmopathy. TCRdb called the multiplex PCR reads again in MiXCR, with one record for every CDR3 protein. The top ten clones hold 16% of a sample with hundreds of thousands of distinct CDR3 sequences, approximately 19% of them seen once. The sequencing input was blood. The receptors were sampled from a woman between 50 and 59 years old with Graves' hyperthyroidism that later progressed to Graves' ophthalmopathy. Both conserved end residues are part of each CDR3.

j_call | v_call | cdr3_aa
TRBJ1-2 | TRBV7-2 | CASTALGGPNYGYTF
TRBJ1-1 | TRBV6-6 | CASSYSKWGAPKNTEAFF
TRBJ2-7 | TRBV5-1 | CASSLAGGAGEQYF
TRBJ1-2 | TRBV7-8 | CASRDGTGEGYTF
TRBJ1-2 | TRBV20-1 | CSARDDTTASNYGYTF
TRBJ1-2 | TRBV12-3/TRBV12-4 | CASSSGQGYGYTF
TRBJ2-1 | TRBV5-6 | CASRGRGGNEQFF
TRBJ1-2 | TRBV11-2 | CASSSSGTGSPYDGYTF
TRBJ1-2 | TRBV28 | CASTHGENYGYTF
TRBJ1-1 | TRBV7-9 | CASSWTSSEAFF
TRBJ1-4 | TRBV6-1 | CASSRTGMETNEKLFF
TRBJ1-6 | TRBV9 | CASSVAGDVYSPLHF
TRBJ2-5 | TRBV5-4 | CASRPGAQETQYF
TRBJ1-2 | TRBV3-1 | CASSRDGPCTF
TRBJ1-2 | TRBV11-1 | CASSFSGQGRISLSGYTF
TRBJ1-6 | TRBV11-2 | CASSSDTSSYNSPLHF
TRBJ2-5 | TRBV12-3/TRBV12-4 | CASSLYSRETQYF
TRBJ1-3 | TRBV20-1 | CSARDPIQWGGNTIYF
TRBJ1-1 | TRBV11-2 | CASTPGGGVNTEAFF
TRBJ2-7 | TRBV13 | CASSFTGRSYGQYF